Listed below are T cell receptor beta chains from one sample, sequenced in a study of response to subunit inactivated influenza vaccine. One entry per CDR3 protein results from TCRdb running MiXCR on the RT-PCR reads. The table includes hundreds of thousands of distinct CDR3 sequences, approximately 14% detected once. The sample here was PBMCs from blood, taken approximately 12 days after vaccination. The source is a middle-aged man who received an inactivated influenza vaccine. CDR3s include the opening cysteine and the closing phenylalanine or tryptophan. Fields, in order: V gene, clone size, J gene, D gene, CDR3 DNA, CDR3 protein. The D gene is left open where the match is weak. Some rows mark clone size as missing; the rest say once, few, many or name a class of expanded clone.

TRBV20-1	few	TRBJ2-5	.	TGCAGTGCTGGACCCGGGGCCGTCCAAGAGACCCAGTACTTC	CSAGPGAVQETQYF
TRBV7-9	.	TRBJ2-3	.	TGTGCCAGCAGCCCTGCCCCGAGGCAGACGCAGTATTTT	CASSPAPRQTQYF
TRBV12-3/TRBV12-4	.	TRBJ1-2	TRBD1	TGTGCCAGCAGAACCACAGGGGGCGGTGGCTACACCTTC	CASRTTGGGGYTF
TRBV18	few	TRBJ2-1	.	TGTGCCAGCTCACACGGGGGCCAGAATGAGCAGTTCTTC	CASSHGGQNEQFF
TRBV24-1	.	TRBJ2-1	TRBD1	TGTGCCACCAGTGATGCCGGGACAGCTAGCACTGAGCAGTTCTTC	CATSDAGTASTEQFF
TRBV5-1	.	TRBJ2-7	TRBD2	TGCGCCAGCAGCTTGGACGGGAGGGCCGTGTACGAGCAGTACTTC	CASSLDGRAVYEQYF
TRBV7-3	.	TRBJ2-3	.	TGTGCCAGCCGCGCTAGCGCGACAGATACGCAGTATTTT	CASRASATDTQYF
TRBV15	few	TRBJ1-2	.	TGTGCCACCAACGGACCTCGGTTCAGGGGTGGCTACACCTTC	CATNGPRFRGGYTF
TRBV12-3/TRBV12-4	many	TRBJ1-2	.	TGTGCCAGCACTTTGCATCTCGGATCTAACTATGGCTACACCTTC	CASTLHLGSNYGYTF
TRBV20-1	.	TRBJ2-1	TRBD2	TGCAGTGCTAGACCTAGCGGGCGAGGAAACAATGAGCAGTTCTTC	CSARPSGRGNNEQFF
TRBV3-1	few	TRBJ1-1	.	TGTGCCAGCAGCCAAACCAGGGGGAACACTGAAGCTTTCTTT	CASSQTRGNTEAFF
TRBV4-2	few	TRBJ1-2	.	TGTGCCAGCAGCCAAGATGTGACAGTAACGGGAAAAGGCTATGGCTACACCTTC	CASSQDVTVTGKGYGYTF
TRBV7-9	few	TRBJ2-3	.	TGTGCCAGCAGCCCCCCAGCAAGCGGTTCCGATACGCAGTATTTT	CASSPPASGSDTQYF
TRBV4-2	.	TRBJ1-2	.	TGTGCCAGCAGCCAAGATTGGGCAGGGCATTCCCCCTATGGCTACACCTTC	CASSQDWAGHSPYGYTF
TRBV28	many	TRBJ1-6	.	TGTGCCAGCAGCATCCCCTCGGGCCGAAATTCACCCCTCCACTTT	CASSIPSGRNSPLHF
TRBV24-1	many	TRBJ1-2	.	TGTGCCACCAGTGCACAGGACTATGGCTACACCTTC	CATSAQDYGYTF
TRBV29-1	.	TRBJ1-6	TRBD1	TGCAGCGTACCATCCTTCGGTGGGACAGGTGAGCGTTGGTCACCCCTCCACTTT	CSVPSFGGTGERWSPLHF
TRBV7-9	many	TRBJ2-3	.	TGTGCCAGCATTCACCGAGCTAGCACAGATACGCAGTATTTT	CASIHRASTDTQYF
TRBV7-2	few	TRBJ2-1	TRBD1	TGTGCCAGCAGCCTGCAGGGGGACCGGCAGTTCTTC	CASSLQGDRQFF
TRBV13	few	TRBJ2-1	TRBD2	TGTGCCAGCAGCTTAACGTCCTCGGGACTACACCACTTATCCTACAATGAGCAGTTCTTC	CASSLTSSGLHHLSYNEQFF
TRBV15	.	TRBJ1-1	.	TGTGCCACCAGCAGAGATAGGACGCCAAGCTTTGAAGCTTTCTTT	CATSRDRTPSFEAFF
TRBV6-5	.	TRBJ1-5	.	TGTGCCAGCAGTCTCGAGACACTTAATCAGCCCCAGCATTTT	CASSLETLNQPQHF
TRBV25-1	.	TRBJ2-7	.	TGTGCCAGCAGTAACAGGGTTTCCAACGAGCAGTACTTC	CASSNRVSNEQYF
TRBV20-1	.	TRBJ2-1	TRBD2	TGCAGTGCCTCGGGGACTAGCGGGAGGGCGTATGAGCAGTTCTTC	CSASGTSGRAYEQFF
TRBV29-1	many	TRBJ2-3	.	TGCAGCGTTGCGGAAGATACGCAGTATTTT	CSVAEDTQYF
TRBV7-3	.	TRBJ2-5	.	TGTGCCAGCAGCTTAAGGCTGGGCGACCAAGAGACCCAGTACTTC	CASSLRLGDQETQYF
TRBV15	few	TRBJ2-5	TRBD2	TGTGCCACCAGCAAGGGAAGCGGGGGGGCTTTGGGAGAGACCCAGTACTTC	CATSKGSGGALGETQYF
TRBV12-3/TRBV12-4	many	TRBJ2-1	.	TGTGCCAGCAGCTTGGCGGGCTCCTACAATGAGCAGTTCTTC	CASSLAGSYNEQFF
TRBV20-1	few	TRBJ1-2	.	TGCAGTGCTAGGGCAGGGCACTATGGCTACACCTTC	CSARAGHYGYTF
TRBV2	few	TRBJ2-2	.	TGTGCCAGCAGTGAATCCTCCCCGGCAGGGGCCGGGGAGCTGTTTTTT	CASSESSPAGAGELFF
TRBV3-1	.	TRBJ2-5	TRBD2	TGTGCCAGCAGCCAAGGCTTGGTAATAGCGGGAGTGGAGACCCAGTACTTC	CASSQGLVIAGVETQYF
TRBV25-1	few	TRBJ1-1	.	TGTGCCACCTCCTTGGGGGGCACTGAAGCTTTCTTT	CATSLGGTEAFF
TRBV4-3	few	TRBJ2-1	.	TGCGCCAGCAGCCAAGATTGGGGGAGTCGCTTTGTTGAGCAGTTCTTC	CASSQDWGSRFVEQFF
TRBV7-2	.	TRBJ2-5	.	TGTGCCAGCAGCTTAGGACCTAAAGAAGAGACCCAGTACTTC	CASSLGPKEETQYF
TRBV24-1	.	TRBJ2-5	.	TGTGCCACTAGCGCGGGACAGCAAGAGACCCAGTACTTC	CATSAGQQETQYF
TRBV12-3/TRBV12-4	many	TRBJ2-2	TRBD1	TGTGCCAGCAGTAGGGACAGGGGGGCCGGGGAGCTGTTTTTT	CASSRDRGAGELFF
TRBV11-2	few	TRBJ2-5	TRBD2	TGTGCCAGCAGCCCACCGGGACTACTGGAGACCCAGTACTTC	CASSPPGLLETQYF
TRBV28	few	TRBJ2-7	TRBD2	TGTGCCAGCAGTTTAGCCGTATGGACTAGCGGGAACTACGAGCAGTACTTC	CASSLAVWTSGNYEQYF
TRBV7-6	few	TRBJ2-1	TRBD1	TGTGCCAGCAGCTTAGCCCGGGACAGGGTCTACAATGAGCAGTTCTTC	CASSLARDRVYNEQFF
TRBV5-6	.	TRBJ2-3	TRBD1	TGTGCCAGCAGCCTGGCGCATTTCGAGGGGGCCACAGATACGCAGTATTTT	CASSLAHFEGATDTQYF
TRBV2	.	TRBJ1-2	.	TGTGCCAGCAGTGAAGTCCATTTACCCTATGGGACGGACTATGGCTACACCTTC	CASSEVHLPYGTDYGYTF
TRBV20-1	few	TRBJ2-5	.	TGCAGTGCTCGGGCGGCGGGACTCGATGCTCAGTACTTC	CSARAAGLDAQYF
TRBV29-1	.	TRBJ2-2	.	TGCAGCGTTGTTTTGGCAGGCATTGGCACCGGGGAGCTGTTTTTT	CSVVLAGIGTGELFF
TRBV20-1	.	TRBJ1-3	TRBD1	TGCAGTGCTTTTAAGACAGGGGGAAACACCATATATTTT	CSAFKTGGNTIYF
TRBV10-3	many	TRBJ2-4	TRBD2	TGTGCCATCAGTGATAGGGCTAGCGGGAGTGACATTCAGTACTTC	CAISDRASGSDIQYF
TRBV5-5	.	TRBJ2-1	TRBD2	TGTGCCAGCAGCCGGAAACTAGCGGGAGGCTACAATGAGCAGTTCTTC	CASSRKLAGGYNEQFF